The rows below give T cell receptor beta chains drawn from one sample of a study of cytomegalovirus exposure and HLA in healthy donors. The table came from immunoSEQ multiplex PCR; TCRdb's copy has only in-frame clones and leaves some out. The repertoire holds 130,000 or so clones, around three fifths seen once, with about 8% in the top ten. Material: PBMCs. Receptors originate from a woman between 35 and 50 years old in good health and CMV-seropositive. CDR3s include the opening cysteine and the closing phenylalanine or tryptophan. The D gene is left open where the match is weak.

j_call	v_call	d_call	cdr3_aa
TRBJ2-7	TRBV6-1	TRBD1	CASSAGQGDGEQYF
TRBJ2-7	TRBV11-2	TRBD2	CASSAAAGREYEQYF
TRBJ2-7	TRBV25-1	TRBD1	CASSGRGLHPYEQYF
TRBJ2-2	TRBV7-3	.	CASRSPGQNTGELFF
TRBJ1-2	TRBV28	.	CASSSVGVGGYTF
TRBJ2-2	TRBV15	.	CATSRDYTTGELFF
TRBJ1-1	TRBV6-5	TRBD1	CASSSPGQGEVAFF
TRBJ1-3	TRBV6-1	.	CASRIDISGNTIYF
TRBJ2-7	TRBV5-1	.	CASSTQGITYEQYF
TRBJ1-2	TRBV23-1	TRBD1	CASSANRDRGHGGYTF
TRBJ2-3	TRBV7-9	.	CASSLRSPFTDTQYF
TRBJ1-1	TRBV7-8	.	CASSLSGTSNTEAFF
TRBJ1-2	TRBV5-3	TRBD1	CARRQGTGPNYGYTF
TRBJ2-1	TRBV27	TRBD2	CASSPRTSGGANEQFF
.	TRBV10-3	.	CAISDLRQQGYEQYF
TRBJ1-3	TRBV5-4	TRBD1	CASSQGGSSGNTIYF
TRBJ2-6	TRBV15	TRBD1	CATSSPQGASANVLTF
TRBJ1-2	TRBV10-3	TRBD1	CAISESSPGQGDGYTF
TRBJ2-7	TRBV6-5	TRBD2	CASSPGEGNEQYF
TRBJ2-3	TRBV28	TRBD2	CASSSGTSGTAQYF
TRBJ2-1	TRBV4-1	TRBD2	CASSHHRLAGSSGDEQFF
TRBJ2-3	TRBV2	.	CASKVCRGGYTDTQYF
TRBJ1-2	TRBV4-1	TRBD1	CASSQERSGGGYTF
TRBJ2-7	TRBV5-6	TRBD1	CASSPSGTGSYEQYF
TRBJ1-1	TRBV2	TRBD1	CASSGTGLGTEAFF
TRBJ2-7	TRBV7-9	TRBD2	CASSPKGLAGGTYEQYF
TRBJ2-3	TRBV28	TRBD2	CASSLAGTADTQYF
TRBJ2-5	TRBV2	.	CASSALAQETQYF
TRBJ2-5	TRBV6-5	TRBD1	CASSYSTGGGGEQYF
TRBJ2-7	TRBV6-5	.	CASSYGGLYEQYF
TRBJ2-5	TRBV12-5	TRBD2	CASGVAGGVETQYF
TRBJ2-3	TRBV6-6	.	CASSYPQVYDTDTQYF
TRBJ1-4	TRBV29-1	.	CSVGRDQEKLFF
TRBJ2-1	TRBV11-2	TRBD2	CASSLESSGRGEQFF
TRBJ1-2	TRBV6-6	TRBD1	CASTRQGAFHGYTF
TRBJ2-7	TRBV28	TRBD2	CASTASGFYEQYF
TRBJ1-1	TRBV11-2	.	CASSLPGNTEAFF
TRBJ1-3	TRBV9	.	CASSVGPGDRVSGNTIYF
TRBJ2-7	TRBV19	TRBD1	CASSMLQGQFHEQYF
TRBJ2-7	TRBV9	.	CASSVSEDYEQYF